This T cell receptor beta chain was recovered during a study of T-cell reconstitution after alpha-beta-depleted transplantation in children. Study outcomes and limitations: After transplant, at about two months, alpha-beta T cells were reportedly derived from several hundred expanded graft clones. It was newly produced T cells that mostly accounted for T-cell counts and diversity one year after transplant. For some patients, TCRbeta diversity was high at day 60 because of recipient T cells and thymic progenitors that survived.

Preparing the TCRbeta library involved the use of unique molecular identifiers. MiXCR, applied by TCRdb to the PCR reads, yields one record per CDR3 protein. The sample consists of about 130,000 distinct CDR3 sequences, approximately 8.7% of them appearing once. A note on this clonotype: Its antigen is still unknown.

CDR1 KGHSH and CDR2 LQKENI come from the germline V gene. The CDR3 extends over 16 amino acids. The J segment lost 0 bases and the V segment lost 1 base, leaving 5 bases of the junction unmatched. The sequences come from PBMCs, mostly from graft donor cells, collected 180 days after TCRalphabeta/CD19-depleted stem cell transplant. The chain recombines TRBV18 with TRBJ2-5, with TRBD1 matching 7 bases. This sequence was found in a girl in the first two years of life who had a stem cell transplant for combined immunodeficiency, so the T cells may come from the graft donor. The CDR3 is CASSPLPGQNQETQYF. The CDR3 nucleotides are TGTGCCAGCTCACCACTCCCGGGACAGAACCAAGAGACCCAGTACTTC.